Presented here are 22 T cell receptor beta chains from one specimen sequenced in a study of cytomegalovirus exposure and HLA in healthy donors. Assay used: immunoSEQ multiplex PCR; TCRdb lists only in-frame clones, some missing. The sample lists 86,000 or so clones; less than 96% were seen once. Material for sequencing was PBMCs. The receptors were gathered from a young man in good health and CMV-seropositive.

The chain is built from TRBV28 and TRBJ2-7; TRBD2 might be the D (5 bases). This CDR3 region has 15 residues. Trimming shortened V by 3 bases and J by 2 bases, and 14 bases separated the two germline ends. CDR1 is MDHEN, CDR2 SYDVKM, per germline. CDR3 sequence reads: CASSLIASGPYEQYF. CDR3 DNA: TGTGCCAGCAGTTTGATCGCCAGCGGACCCTACGAGCAGTACTTC.

The rearrangement joins TRBV7-2 to TRBJ2-1; TRBD1 agrees at 7 bases. The germline V gene encodes CDR1 SGHTA and CDR2 FQGNSA. This CDR3 spans 18 amino acids. J was trimmed by 1 base and V by 2 bases; bases with no gene match: 11. The CDR3 DNA reads as TGTGCCAGCAGCTTAATTCTTGGGGGCAGGGGGTCCTACAATGAGCAGTTCTTC. It specifies CASSLILGGRGSYNEQFF.

This chain uses TRBV4-1 with TRBJ2-1; 7 positions match TRBD2. V trimming: 4 bases; J trimming: 3 bases; junction bases outside the gene matches: 6. Germline V gene lookup returns CDR1 MGHRA and CDR2 YSYEKL. The CDR3 sequence is 15 residues long. The CDR3 DNA is TGCGCCAGCAGCCGGAGGGGCGGGAGCTACAATGAGCAGTTCTTC. Translating gives CASSRRGGSYNEQFF.

The chain has TRBV28 and TRBJ1-2; D is unresolved. The V end lost 1 base, the J end lost 2 bases, and 5 bases lay between the germline ends. Germline values: CDR1 MDHEN, CDR2 SYDVKM. CDR3 length: 13 residues. CDR3 amino acids: CASSLYRNYGYTF. The CDR3 region has the DNA TGTGCCAGCAGTTTATACAGAAACTATGGCTACACCTTC.

The chain combines TRBV30 with TRBJ1-2; no definite D call. The CDR3 loop spans 13 amino acids. The V gene's germline CDR1 is GTSNPN and CDR2 SVGIG (reference sequence). V was pared by 2 bases and J by 2 bases, with 9 bases between. CDR3 nucleotide sequence: TGTGCCTGGAGTCAACAGACCAACTATGGCTACACCTTC. The encoded protein is CAWSQQTNYGYTF.

This rearrangement joins TRBV28 to TRBJ1-2, with 8 bases identical to TRBD1. V was pared by 10 bases and J by 4 bases, with 8 bases of the junction left unmatched. Per the germline V gene, CDR1 is MDHEN and CDR2 is SYDVKM. CDR3 length: 13 residues. The CDR3 loop reads CAITADRGYGYTF. The CDR3 nucleotides are TGTGCCATTACGGCAGACAGGGGCTATGGCTACACCTTC.

The chain has TRBV7-9 and TRBJ2-7, with D perhaps matching TRBD2 (6 bases). Per the germline V gene, CDR1 is SEHNR and CDR2 is FQNEAQ (reference sequence). CDR3 size: 16 residues. V dropped 5 bases and J dropped 6 bases, with 23 bases sitting between them. The chain's CDR3 is CASSLDLGLQGVEQYF. In DNA, the CDR3 is TGTGCCAGCAGCCTTGACCTGGGACTTCAGGGTGTCGAGCAGTACTTC.

This clone appeared once. The V and J genes are TRBV7-9 and TRBJ1-1; D is possibly TRBD1 (5 bases). V gave up 5 bases and J gave up 5 bases, with 15 bases separating them. This CDR3 contains 14 residues. From germline, CDR1 is SEHNR and CDR2 FQNEAQ (reference sequence). This chain's CDR3 is CASSLLGGGTEAFF. The CDR3 DNA reads TGTGCCAGCAGCCTTCTTGGCGGGGGAACTGAAGCTTTCTTT.

The chain carries TRBV18 and TRBJ1-4, with unresolved D. The CDR3 contains 15 residues. Trimming left V 4 bases short and J 0 bases short, with 9 bases between. Germline CDR1 KGHSH, CDR2 LQKENI. CDR3 sequence (DNA): TGTGCCAGCTCACGCGGGGTTGCAACTAATGAAAAACTGTTTTTT. Protein: CASSRGVATNEKLFF.

The rearrangement uses TRBV30 and TRBJ1-2; TRBD1 matches 7 bases. The CDR3 covers 13 residues. V lost 1 base and J lost 4; bases outside the gene matches: 3. Per the germline V gene, CDR1 is GTSNPN and CDR2 is SVGIG (reference sequence). The CDR3 sequence: CAWSGDSFYGYTF. As DNA, the CDR3 is TGTGCCTGGAGTGGGGACAGTTTCTATGGCTACACCTTC. Supplemented by reference TRBV30 and TRBJ1-2, the full variable domain reads SQTIHQWPATLVQPVGSPLSLECTVEGTSNPNLYWYRQAAGRGLQLLFYSVGIGQISSEVPQNLSASRPQDRQFILSSKKLLLSDSGFYLCAWSGDSFYGYTFGSGTRLTVV.

The rearrangement uses TRBV5-6 and TRBJ2-7, with D possibly TRBD2 on 5 matching bases. Between the trimmed V and J ends, which lost 4 bases and 3 bases, there was a span of 14 bases. Germline CDR1 is SGHDT and CDR2 is YYEEEE. The CDR3 contains 14 residues. The CDR3 sequence: CASSPGLIDYEQYF. The CDR3 DNA sequence: TGTGCCAGCAGCCCCGGACTGATTGACTACGAGCAGTACTTC. Based on the CDR3 plus reference TRBV5-6 and TRBJ2-7, the full variable domain is DAGVTQSPTHLIKTRGQQVTLRCSPKSGHDTVSWYQQALGQGPQFIFQYYEEEERQRGNFPDRFSGHQFPNYSSELNVNALLLGDSALYLCASSPGLIDYEQYFGPGTRLTVT.

This clone is a singleton in its sample. J is TRBJ2-7 and V is TRBV18; D is possibly TRBD2 (5 bases). This CDR3 comprises 12 residues. V lost 5 bases, J lost 1 base, and 6 bases lay in between. Germline values: CDR1 KGHSH, CDR2 LQKENI. The chain's CDR3 is CASSSGSYEQYF. The CDR3 DNA is TGTGCCAGCTCAAGCGGTTCCTACGAGCAGTACTTC.

The gene calls are TRBV5-1 and TRBJ2-3, with a tentative D call TRBD2 (6 bases). Trimming shortened V by 2 bases and J by 5 bases, and 9 bases separated the two germline ends. CDR1 SGHRS and CDR2 YFSETQ come from the germline V gene. This CDR3 spans 13 amino acids. The CDR3 DNA reads TGCGCCAGCAGCTTATTTAGCGGAGATACGCAGTATTTT. Its protein product is CASSLFSGDTQYF.

The chain employs TRBV30 and TRBJ1-5; 7 bases match TRBD1. The CDR3 sequence is 13 residues long. Germline V CDR1 and CDR2: GTSNPN, SVGIG (reference sequence). Trimming at V came to 4 bases and at J to 2 bases, leaving 2 bases not matched to a gene. CDR3 in DNA: TGTGCCTGGACAGGGGGAGGCAATCAGCCCCAGCATTTT. Translation: CAWTGGGNQPQHF.

This chain connects TRBV5-6 to TRBJ1-3; D remains ambiguous. The CDR3 length is 15 residues. Germline CDR1 and CDR2: SGHDT and YYEEEE. V lost 1 base and J 0 bases, leaving 8 bases between the germline ends. As DNA, the CDR3 is TGTGCCAGCAGCTTGTTGGAGACCTCTGGAAACACCATATATTTT. Translation: CASSLLETSGNTIYF.

CDR3 loop: CASSIGQTNTGELFF. As DNA, the CDR3 is TGTGCCAGCAGCATAGGACAGACGAACACCGGGGAGCTGTTTTTT. The chain carries TRBV5-8 and TRBJ2-2, with TRBD1 as a possible D gene (6 bases). The CDR3 has 15 residues. Germline assignment: CDR1 SGHTS and CDR2 YDEGEE. V was clipped by 4 bases and J by 0 bases, with 10 bases between them. Full variable domain (missing parts from reference TRBV5-8 and TRBJ2-2): EAGVTQSPTHLIKTRGQQATLRCSPISGHTSVYWYQQALGLGLQFLLWYDEGEERNRGNFPPRFSGRQFPNYSSELNVNALELEDSALYLCASSIGQTNTGELFFGEGSRLTVL.

The chain links TRBV10-1 to TRBJ2-7; TRBD1 aligns across 10 bases. The V and J ends lost 8 bases and 2 bases, in that order; junction bases with no gene match: 12. This CDR3 has 16 amino acids. In germline, CDR1 is WNHNN, CDR2 SYGVQD (reference sequence). The CDR3 DNA sequence: TGCGCCAGCCTGGTACCGGGACAGGGGATTCCCTACGAGCAGTACTTC. It codes for CASLVPGQGIPYEQYF.

The chain couples TRBV14 to TRBJ2-3; 7 bases are shared with TRBD2. The V gene's germline CDR1 is SGHDN and CDR2 FVKESK. Unmatched junction bases numbered 10, after V lost 0 bases and J lost 4 bases. The CDR3 totals 17 residues. DNA for the CDR3: TGTGCCAGCAGCCAAGATTTTCGCGGGAGAGCCGCAGATACGCAGTATTTT. The encoded protein is CASSQDFRGRAADTQYF. Full variable domain (missing parts from reference TRBV14 and TRBJ2-3): EAGVTQFPSHSVIEKGQTVTLRCDPISGHDNLYWYRRVMGKEIKFLLHFVKESKQDESGMPNNRFLAERTGGTYSTLKVQPAELEDSGVYFCASSQDFRGRAADTQYFGPGTRLTVL.

This clone has just one count. CDR3 in amino acids: CASSEGTYEQYF. CDR3 DNA sequence: TGTGCCAGCAGTGAAGGGACTTACGAGCAGTACTTC. The V gene is TRBV2, the J gene TRBJ2-7; possibly TRBD2 for D (5 bases). This CDR3 is built from 12 residues. V shed 1 base and J shed 4 bases, with 5 bases lying between them. Per germline, CDR1 SNHLY and CDR2 FYNNEI.

This sequence joins TRBV9 and TRBJ1-5, with D uncertain. Germline assignment: CDR1 SGDLS and CDR2 YYNGEE. The CDR3 runs 14 residues. V lost 2 bases and J 3 bases, leaving 9 bases between the germline ends. The CDR3 sequence is CASSVGSSNQPQHF. In DNA form, the CDR3 reads TGTGCCAGCAGCGTTGGGAGCTCCAATCAGCCCCAGCATTTT.

This clone showed up just once. This chain connects TRBV7-2 to TRBJ2-1; 10 bases agree with TRBD2. The germline V gene encodes CDR1 SGHTA and CDR2 FQGNSA. CDR3 size: 14 residues. Trimming removed 6 bases from V and 4 bases from J; junction bases left unmatched: 3. The CDR3 region is CASRPSGSYNEQFF. CDR3 nucleotides: TGTGCCAGCAGACCTAGCGGGAGTTACAATGAGCAGTTCTTC.

This chain links TRBV28 with TRBJ1-1, with D tentatively TRBD1 (5 bases). This CDR3 region has 10 residues. The V gene's germline CDR1 is MDHEN and CDR2 SYDVKM. Deletions cut 9 bases from V and 5 bases from J, with 7 bases between. The chain's CDR3 is CASGQTEAFF. CDR3 in DNA: TGTGCCAGTGGACAAACTGAAGCTTTCTTT.